Following are 32 T cell receptor beta chains from one sample sequenced in a study of T cell responses to AZD1222 COVID-19 vaccine. The protocol was immunoSEQ multiplex PCR, while the TCRdb copy is restricted to in-frame clones and leaves out a portion. The repertoire has some 100,000 clones, more than 75% of them found once; the top ten carry 3% to 3.5%. The input for sequencing was peripheral blood, taken on day 0 of AZD1222 vaccination. The source of these receptors is an adult in good health.

V usage is TRBV7-9 and J usage is TRBJ1-4, with TRBD1 matching over 8 bases. With V trimmed by 5 bases and J by 3 bases, 8 bases remained unmatched. The germline V gene has CDR1 SEHNR and CDR2 FQNEAQ (reference sequence). CDR3 length: 16 amino acids. The CDR3 spells CASSPQGARANEKLFF. The CDR3, as DNA: TGTGCCAGCAGCCCGCAGGGGGCGCGGGCTAATGAAAAACTGTTTTTT.

The V call is TRBV28, the J call TRBJ1-5; no firm D call. Trimming took 6 bases from V and 7 from J, leaving 10 bases between them. CDR1 and CDR2 from the germline V gene are MDHEN and SYDVKM. The length of the CDR3 is 12 residues. The CDR3 here is CASSRTEQPQHF. In DNA, the CDR3 is TGTGCCAGCAGCCGCACCGAGCAGCCCCAGCATTTT.

This chain joins TRBV3-1 (or the pseudogene TRBV3-2) and TRBJ1-1, with D unclear. Germline lookup yields CDR1 LGHDT and CDR2 YNNKEL (reference sequence). There are 12 residues in the CDR3. V was clipped by 3 bases and J by 10 bases, with 12 bases between them. The CDR3 bases are TGTGCCAGCAGCCACCTCCAAGCGGGAGCTTTCTTT. Translated, it gives CASSHLQAGAFF.

J is TRBJ1-6 and V is TRBV6-1; 9 positions match TRBD1. Unmatched junction bases numbered 14, after V lost 4 bases and J lost 7 bases. The CDR3 length is 18 residues. Germline values: CDR1 MNHNS, CDR2 SASEGT. CDR3 sequence reads: CASSATGQGPWNNSPLHF. Here the CDR3 DNA reads TGTGCCAGCAGTGCTACGGGACAGGGCCCCTGGAACAATTCACCCCTCCACTTT.

CDR3 loop: CAISSMGDRYGYTF. CDR3 nucleotides: TGTGCCATCAGTAGTATGGGGGACCGCTATGGCTACACCTTC. V and J are TRBV10-3 and TRBJ1-2, with D possibly matching TRBD1 (5 bases). There are 14 residues in the CDR3. Looked up from germline, CDR1 is ENHRY and CDR2 is SYGVKD. The V end was cut by 5 bases, the J end by 4 bases, with 14 bases between.

The V and J genes are TRBV5-8 and TRBJ1-5; D not certain. This CDR3 is 13 amino acids long. V was pared by 4 bases and J by 0 bases, with 5 bases between. Germline CDR1 SGHTS, CDR2 YDEGEE. CDR3 amino acids: CASSSRSNQPQHF. The CDR3 nucleotides read TGTGCCAGCAGCAGTCGTAGCAATCAGCCCCAGCATTTT. The variable domain in full, completed from reference TRBV5-8 and TRBJ1-5, reads EAGVTQSPTHLIKTRGQQATLRCSPISGHTSVYWYQQALGLGLQFLLWYDEGEERNRGNFPPRFSGRQFPNYSSELNVNALELEDSALYLCASSSRSNQPQHFGDGTRLSIL.

CDR3 bases: TGTGCCAGCAGCTTGATCCAGGGGAGATCGGGCAATGAGCAGTTCTTC. This gives the protein CASSLIQGRSGNEQFF. The chain links TRBV7-9 to TRBJ2-1; maybe TRBD1 (6 bases). Between the trimmed V and J ends, which lost 3 bases and 6 bases, there was a span of 18 bases. Germline V gene lookup returns CDR1 SEHNR and CDR2 FQNEAQ (reference sequence). The CDR3 runs 16 residues. The full variable domain, rest sourced from reference TRBV7-9 and TRBJ2-1, is DTGVSQNPRHKITKRGQNVTFRCDPISEHNRLYWYRQTLGQGPEFLTYFQNEAQLEKSRLLSDRFSAERPKGSFSTLEIQRTEQGDSAMYLCASSLIQGRSGNEQFFGPGTRLTVL.

The rearrangement joins TRBV5-1 to TRBJ1-3; D might be TRBD1 (5 bases). CDR1 SGHRS and CDR2 YFSETQ come from the germline V gene. The CDR3 sequence is 15 residues long. V was pared by 2 bases and J by 0 bases, with 9 bases between. In nucleotides, the CDR3 is TGCGCCAGCAGCTTAGGGGATATCTCTGGAAACACCATATATTTT. Protein product: CASSLGDISGNTIYF.

V usage is TRBV19 and J usage is TRBJ1-6; TRBD1 aligns across 8 bases. This CDR3 contains 16 residues. CDR1 and CDR2 (germline): LNHDA, SQIVND (reference sequence). Trimming cost V 4 bases and J 4 bases; bases outside gene matches: 6. CDR3 in amino acids: CASSTSGTGYNSPLHF. CDR3 coding DNA: TGTGCCAGTAGTACCAGTGGGACAGGTTATAATTCACCCCTCCACTTT.

The gene calls are TRBV15 and TRBJ2-7; 10 positions match TRBD1. This CDR3 is built from 14 residues. J lost 6 bases, V lost 2 bases, and 4 bases had no gene match. Germline V gene lookup returns CDR1 LNHNV and CDR2 YYDKDF (reference sequence). CDR3: CATSRPGTGVEQYF. The CDR3 nucleotides are TGTGCCACCAGCAGACCCGGGACAGGGGTCGAGCAGTACTTC.

There are a few counts of this clone. The genes are TRBV5-5 and TRBJ1-1; 7 nucleotides align to TRBD1. From germline, CDR1 is SGHKS and CDR2 YYEKEE (reference sequence). The V gene end was trimmed by 4 bases and the J gene end by 0 bases; junction bases not matched to a gene: 9. This CDR3 region has 16 residues. In nucleotides, the CDR3 is TGTGCCAGCAGCATGCTCATGACAGGGATGAACACTGAAGCTTTCTTT. The encoded protein is CASSMLMTGMNTEAFF.

This clone was detected once. This sequence joins TRBV30 and TRBJ1-4, with 9 bases aligning to TRBD1. J lost 5 bases, V lost 5 bases, and 12 bases had no gene match. Germline V gene data show CDR1 as GTSNPN and CDR2 as SVGIG (reference sequence). The CDR3 covers 16 residues. This chain's CDR3 is CAWSRTGALTNEKLFF. In nucleotides, the CDR3 is TGTGCCTGGTCCCGGACAGGGGCCCTTACCAATGAAAAACTGTTTTTT.

This chain joins TRBV19 and TRBJ1-6; D gene uncertain. The CDR3 is 13 residues long. Trimming cost V 6 bases and J 1 base, with 4 bases left between them. CDR1 is LNHDA, CDR2 SQIVND, per germline (reference sequence). The CDR3 nucleotides read TGTGCCAGTAGGGTTTCCTATAATTCACCCCTCCACTTT. Its translation is CASRVSYNSPLHF. Variable domain in full (rest from reference TRBV19 and TRBJ1-6): DGGITQSPKYLFRKEGQNVTLSCEQNLNHDAMYWYRQDPGQGLRLIYYSQIVNDFQKGDIAEGYSVSREKKESFPLTVTSAQKNPTAFYLCASRVSYNSPLHFGNGTRLTVT.

The CDR3 reads CASSEGKKETQYF. In DNA form, the CDR3 reads TGTGCCAGTAGTGAGGGGAAGAAAGAGACCCAGTACTTC. The chain links TRBV19 to TRBJ2-5; D is possibly TRBD1 or TRBD2 (5 bases each). CDR1 is LNHDA and CDR2 is SQIVND in the germline V gene (reference sequence). The CDR3 spans 13 residues. V shed 5 bases and J shed 3 bases, with 10 bases lying between them.

This sequence joins TRBV19 and TRBJ2-1, with 9 bases fitting TRBD2. The germline CDR1 and CDR2 sequences are LNHDA and SQIVND (reference sequence). The V and J ends lost 4 bases and 3 bases, in that order; junction bases with no gene match: 4. The length of the CDR3 is 15 residues. CDR3 sequence (DNA): TGTGCCAGTAGTAAGAGCGGGGGGTTCTACAATGAGCAGTTCTTC. It specifies CASSKSGGFYNEQFF. Full variable domain (missing parts from reference TRBV19 and TRBJ2-1): DGGITQSPKYLFRKEGQNVTLSCEQNLNHDAMYWYRQDPGQGLRLIYYSQIVNDFQKGDIAEGYSVSREKKESFPLTVTSAQKNPTAFYLCASSKSGGFYNEQFFGPGTRLTVL.

The chain links TRBV29-1 to TRBJ2-7, with 8 bases lining up with TRBD1. This CDR3 spans 13 amino acids. V shed 7 bases, J shed 5 bases, and the junction held 10 bases outside the gene matches. The germline V gene encodes CDR1 SQVTM and CDR2 ANQGSEA. CDR3: CSAMDRVGHEQYF. The CDR3 DNA follows: TGCAGCGCCATGGACAGGGTAGGCCACGAGCAGTACTTC.

The chain has TRBV19 and TRBJ1-5, with D perhaps matching TRBD1 (5 bases). Germline V lookup: CDR1 LNHDA, CDR2 SQIVND (reference sequence). The CDR3 extends over 13 amino acids. Trimming took 5 bases from V and 6 from J, leaving 11 bases between them. The DNA for the CDR3 is TGTGCCAGTAGTCGTCAACAGGCTCAGCCCCAGCATTTT. This translates into CASSRQQAQPQHF.

The V and J genes are TRBV9 and TRBJ1-4; no clear D gene. V lost 3 bases and J lost 7, with 7 bases in between. Germline V gene lookup returns CDR1 SGDLS and CDR2 YYNGEE. The CDR3 loop spans 12 amino acids. In nucleotides, the CDR3 is TGTGCCAGCAGCGAAGGAGGTGAAAAACTGTTTTTT. This translates into CASSEGGEKLFF.

This clone was seen only a few times. The chain links TRBV6-4 to TRBJ2-2; no firm D call. Germline V gene data show CDR1 as MRHNA and CDR2 as SNTAGT. The CDR3 is made up of 14 amino acids. V was trimmed by 0 bases and J by 1 base, leaving 3 bases between them. The CDR3 here is CASSDSQNTGELFF. In nucleotides, the CDR3 is TGTGCCAGCAGTGACTCACAGAACACCGGGGAGCTGTTTTTT.

The chain recombines TRBV7-2 with TRBJ1-4; 7 bases agree with TRBD1. V shed 5 bases, J shed 3 bases, and the junction held 6 bases outside the gene matches. Germline CDR1 and CDR2: SGHTA and FQGNSA. This CDR3 is 15 amino acids long. CDR3 sequence reads: CASSQNRGSNEKLFF. The CDR3 DNA is TGTGCCAGCAGCCAGAACAGGGGCTCTAATGAAAAACTGTTTTTT.

The chain combines TRBV6-5 with TRBJ1-6; D may be TRBD1 (6 bases). Trimming removed 4 bases from V and 3 bases from J, with 13 bases in between. The germline V gene has CDR1 MNHEY and CDR2 SVGAGI. The CDR3 spans 16 residues. The CDR3 DNA reads TGTGCCAGCAGTTTCCGGGGGGGCTTCTATAATTCACCCCTCCACTTT. This sequence encodes CASSFRGGFYNSPLHF.

The chain links TRBV7-3 to TRBJ2-2; the D is unclear. The CDR3 loop spans 16 amino acids. Trimming left V 1 base short and J 4 bases short, with 13 bases between. From germline, CDR1 is SGHTA and CDR2 FQGTGA. Here the CDR3 reads CASSLRVKGGTGELFF. The CDR3 nucleotides read TGTGCCAGCAGCTTAAGGGTTAAAGGTGGCACCGGGGAGCTGTTTTTT.

The chain recombines TRBV5-1 with TRBJ2-7, with 9 bases identical to TRBD1. This CDR3 spans 13 amino acids. The trim removed 3 bases at V and 6 bases at J, leaving 4 bases unmatched. Germline values: CDR1 SGHRS, CDR2 YFSETQ. CDR3 residues: CASSSGTGSEQYF. DNA of the CDR3: TGCGCCAGCAGCTCCGGGACAGGGAGCGAGCAGTACTTC.

This clone was seen once. This chain joins TRBV3-1 (or the pseudogene TRBV3-2) and TRBJ2-7, with TRBD1 as a possible D gene (5 bases). Germline V gene data show CDR1 as LGHDT and CDR2 as YNNKEL (reference sequence). V dropped 0 bases and J dropped 3 bases, with 6 bases sitting between them. The CDR3 sequence is 13 residues long. CDR3 sequence (DNA): TGTGCCAGCAGCCAAGACAGGGACTACGAGCAGTACTTC. Its protein is CASSQDRDYEQYF.

This chain joins TRBV7-8 and TRBJ2-2, with unresolved D. The germline V gene encodes CDR1 SGHVS and CDR2 FQNEAQ. This CDR3 contains 15 residues. Trimming took 1 base from V and 0 from J, leaving 6 bases between them. DNA for the CDR3: TGTGCCAGCAGCTTAGGAACGGCGAACACCGGGGAGCTGTTTTTT. It yields the protein CASSLGTANTGELFF. The full variable domain, with the rest looked up from reference TRBV7-8 and TRBJ2-2, is GAGVSQSPRYKVAKRGQDVALRCDPISGHVSLFWYQQALGQGPEFLTYFQNEAQLDKSGLPSDRFFAERPEGSVSTLKIQRTQQEDSAVYLCASSLGTANTGELFFGEGSRLTVL.

This clone was seen a single time. The chain joins TRBV11-2 to TRBJ1-1; D is unresolved. This CDR3 is built from 14 residues. V lost 5 bases and J lost 1, with 11 bases in between. Germline assignment: CDR1 SGHAT and CDR2 FQNNGV. The CDR3: CASSRTDKNTEAFF. The CDR3, as DNA: TGTGCCAGCAGCCGCACCGACAAGAACACTGAAGCTTTCTTT.

The chain is built from TRBV7-3 and TRBJ1-3, with D perhaps TRBD1 (6 bases). CDR1 and CDR2 from the germline V gene are SGHTA and FQGTGA. The CDR3 is made up of 14 amino acids. The ends were cut back, 4 bases at V and 3 bases at J, with 10 bases in the middle. The CDR3 DNA sequence: TGTGCCAGCAGCTATCGGACAGTTGGAAACACCATATATTTT. Protein sequence: CASSYRTVGNTIYF.

Only one count was recorded for this clone. This sequence joins TRBV28 and TRBJ1-2, with TRBD1 matching 7 bases. The V gene's germline CDR1 is MDHEN and CDR2 SYDVKM. After removal of 4 bases from V and 6 bases from J, the junction contained 8 bases not matched to a gene. The CDR3 loop spans 14 amino acids. CDR3 residues: CASSYLTGVDGYTF. The CDR3 DNA reads TGTGCCAGCAGTTACCTCACAGGGGTGGATGGCTACACCTTC.

The chain couples TRBV5-1 to TRBJ2-7, with 12 nucleotides matching TRBD1. The V gene end was trimmed by 1 base and the J gene end by 6 bases; junction bases not matched to a gene: 5. This CDR3 has 15 amino acids. From germline, CDR1 is SGHRS and CDR2 YFSETQ. CDR3 loop: CASSLLGTGGVEQYF. The DNA for the CDR3 is TGCGCCAGCAGCTTGTTGGGGACAGGGGGCGTCGAGCAGTACTTC.

This clone occurred once. The rearrangement links TRBV5-1 to TRBJ1-1; 9 positions agree with TRBD1. From germline, CDR1 is SGHRS and CDR2 YFSETQ. V was pared by 2 bases and J by 1 base, with 0 bases of the junction left unmatched. The CDR3 is 14 amino acids. The CDR3 is CASSLQGANTEAFF. In nucleotides, the CDR3 is TGCGCCAGCAGCTTACAGGGGGCGAACACTGAAGCTTTCTTT.

V is TRBV29-1 and J is TRBJ1-1; D perhaps matches TRBD1 (6 bases). Germline V CDR1 and CDR2: SQVTM, ANQGSEA. This CDR3 is built from 12 residues. The ends were cut back, 7 bases at V and 0 bases at J, with 9 bases in the middle. In DNA, the CDR3 is TGCAGCGCCGGACAGATGAACACTGAAGCTTTCTTT. It encodes CSAGQMNTEAFF.

The chain is built from TRBV7-2 and TRBJ2-3; D remains ambiguous. Germline CDR1 SGHTA, CDR2 FQGNSA. Trimming took 1 base from V and 0 from J, leaving 14 bases between them. The CDR3 runs to 17 residues. In DNA form, the CDR3 reads TGTGCCAGCAGCTTAGGTGGATTCGGGTGGAGCACAGATACGCAGTATTTT. This translates into CASSLGGFGWSTDTQYF.